The sequence of this T cell receptor beta chain was determined in a study of blood T cell repertoires in COVID-19. Study context: T cells, B-cell-depleted T cells, or PBMCs supplied cDNA or gDNA.

CDR3 size: 15 residues. V was clipped by 1 base and J by 3 bases, with 13 bases between them. In germline, CDR1 is SGHRS, CDR2 YFSETQ. Authors' analysis steps: Scientists estimated how many nucleated cells there were by amplifying reference gene primers. Some clones are missing from TCRdb's copy, which holds only in-frame ones; the method was immunoSEQ multiplex PCR. The V and J calls and clone size were taken over from that table, and D and trimming were inferred from the DNA. The sample lists fewer than 350,000 clones; more than 75% were seen once. This sequence originates from a woman between 50 and 59 years old who had recovered from COVID-19. The sequencing input was peripheral blood. This chain connects TRBV5-1 to TRBJ1-1; D call uncertain. The CDR3 here is CASSLTTYSDTEAFF. CDR3 coding DNA: TGCGCCAGCAGCTTGACCACATATTCAGACACTGAAGCTTTCTTT.